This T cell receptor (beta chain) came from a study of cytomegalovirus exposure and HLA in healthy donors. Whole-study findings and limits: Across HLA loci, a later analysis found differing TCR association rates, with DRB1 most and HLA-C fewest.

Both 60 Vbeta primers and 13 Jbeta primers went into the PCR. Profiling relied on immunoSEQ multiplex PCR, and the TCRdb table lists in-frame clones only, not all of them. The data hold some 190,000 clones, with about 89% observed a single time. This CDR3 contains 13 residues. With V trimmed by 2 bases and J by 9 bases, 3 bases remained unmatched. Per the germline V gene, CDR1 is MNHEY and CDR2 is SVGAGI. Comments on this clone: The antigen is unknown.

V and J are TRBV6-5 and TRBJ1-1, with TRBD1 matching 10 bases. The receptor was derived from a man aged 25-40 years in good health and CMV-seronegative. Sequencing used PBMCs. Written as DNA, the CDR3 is TGTGCCAGCAGTTACCCGGGACAGGGGAAAGCTTTCTTT. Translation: CASSYPGQGKAFF.